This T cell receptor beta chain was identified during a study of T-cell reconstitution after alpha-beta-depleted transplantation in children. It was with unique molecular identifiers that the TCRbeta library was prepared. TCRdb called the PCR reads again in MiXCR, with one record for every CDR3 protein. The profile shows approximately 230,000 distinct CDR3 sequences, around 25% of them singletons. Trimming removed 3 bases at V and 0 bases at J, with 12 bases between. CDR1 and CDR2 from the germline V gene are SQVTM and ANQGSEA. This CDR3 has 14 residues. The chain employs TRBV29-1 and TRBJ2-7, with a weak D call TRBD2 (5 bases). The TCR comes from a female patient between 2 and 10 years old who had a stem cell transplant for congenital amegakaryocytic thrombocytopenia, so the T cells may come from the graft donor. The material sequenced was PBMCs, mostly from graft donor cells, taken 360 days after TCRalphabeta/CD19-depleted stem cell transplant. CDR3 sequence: CSVDTGGGSYEQYF. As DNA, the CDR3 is TGCAGCGTTGATACGGGCGGAGGCTCCTACGAGCAGTACTTC.